In its sample, the clone carrying this TCR beta chain was seen a few times. Antigen unknown. Treatment given: 15 to 20 received Ad26.COV2.S at low or high dose, single or two shots; several received placebo; per-sample allocation not given. All samples were drawn on day 63, counting from the first vaccine or placebo injection. SARS-CoV-2 spike from the Wuhan strain was encoded by the vaccine, an Ad26 vector. Germline CDR1 MNHNY, CDR2 SVGAGI (reference sequence). Trimming took 6 bases from V and 5 from J, leaving 16 bases between them. The CDR3 runs 14 residues. The table came from immunoSEQ multiplex PCR; TCRdb's copy has only in-frame clones and leaves some out. The top ten hold 1.9% of the sample, which has some 340,000 clones, 85% to 90% seen once. The data originate from a study of Ad26.COV2.S vaccination and SARS-CoV-2 variants. On the study more broadly: Participants got Ad26.COV2.S intramuscularly, once or twice 56 days apart.

Findings of the study overall: People given the vaccine had a wider spike-specific TCR breadth than placebo recipients did. Reportedly, after vaccination the spike-specific CD8+ and CD4+ T cell responses displayed substantial breadth.

This sequence was found in a person aged 18 to 65 who received the Ad26.COV2.S COVID-19 vaccine or a placebo. The sequencing used peripheral blood, collected in a trial of Ad26.COV2.S vaccine versus placebo. The V call is TRBV6-6, the J call TRBJ1-2; no clear D. DNA for the CDR3: TGTGCCAGCAGGTTAGACCCTAGGGCATATGGCTACACCTTC. Its translation: CASRLDPRAYGYTF.